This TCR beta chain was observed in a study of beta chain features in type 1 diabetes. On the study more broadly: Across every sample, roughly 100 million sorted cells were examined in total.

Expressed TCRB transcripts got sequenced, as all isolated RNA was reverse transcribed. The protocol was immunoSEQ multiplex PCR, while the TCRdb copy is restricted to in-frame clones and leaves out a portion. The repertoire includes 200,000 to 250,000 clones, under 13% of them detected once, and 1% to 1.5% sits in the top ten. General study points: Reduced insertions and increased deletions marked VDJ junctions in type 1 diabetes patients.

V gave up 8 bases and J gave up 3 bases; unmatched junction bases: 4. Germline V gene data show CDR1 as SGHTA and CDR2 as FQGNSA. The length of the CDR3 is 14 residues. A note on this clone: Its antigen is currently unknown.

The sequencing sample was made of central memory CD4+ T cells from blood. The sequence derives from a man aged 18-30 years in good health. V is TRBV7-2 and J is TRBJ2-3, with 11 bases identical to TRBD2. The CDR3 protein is CASRSSGRTDTQYF. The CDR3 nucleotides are TGTGCCAGCCGATCTAGCGGGAGGACAGATACGCAGTATTTT.